A single sample is the source of the 23 T cell receptor beta chains below, sequenced in a study of T cells in Graves' hyperthyroidism and ophthalmopathy. Researchers amplified the TCR beta CDR3 regions from RNA transcripts. First-round RT-PCR with HTBI primers amplified the TCR CDR3 region. One entry per CDR3 protein results from TCRdb running MiXCR on the multiplex PCR reads. The sample records roughly 500,000 distinct CDR3 sequences, over 35% being singletons. Sample: peripheral blood or thyroid tissue (not recorded which). The receptors stem from an adult woman with Graves' disease, either hyperthyroidism or ophthalmopathy (not recorded which).

The rearrangement joins TRBV7-2 to TRBJ2-2; 11 nucleotides line up with TRBD2. This CDR3 contains 16 residues. After removal of 2 bases from V and 5 bases from J, the junction contained 4 bases not matched to a gene. The germline V gene has CDR1 SGHTA and CDR2 FQGNSA. The CDR3 region has the DNA TGTGCCAGCAGCTTAACTAGCGGGAGTAGGACCGGGGAGCTGTTTTTT. This codes for CASSLTSGSRTGELFF.

The rearrangement joins TRBV7-2 to TRBJ2-5, with unresolved D. The V end was cut by 5 bases, the J end by 1 base, with 8 bases between. This CDR3 region has 13 residues. Germline assignment: CDR1 SGHTA and CDR2 FQGNSA. CDR3 bases: TGTGCCAGCAGCCCCGTCCCCCAAGAGACCCAGTACTTC. Amino acid sequence: CASSPVPQETQYF.

The chain's CDR3 is CASRSTGGYQETQYF. The DNA of the CDR3 is TGTGCCAGCAGATCGACAGGGGGGTACCAAGAGACCCAGTACTTC. This chain links TRBV6-1 with TRBJ2-5, with 9 bases matching TRBD1. The V gene's germline CDR1 is MNHNS and CDR2 SASEGT. With 6 bases clipped from V and 0 bases from J, the junction kept 5 bases outside the gene matches. This CDR3 is 15 amino acids long.

The chain employs TRBV29-1 and TRBJ2-5; maybe TRBD1 (5 bases). V lost 1 base and J lost 5, with 8 bases in between. CDR1 and CDR2 (germline): SQVTM, ANQGSEA. The CDR3 is made up of 12 amino acids. For the CDR3, the DNA is TGCAGCGTTGAAGGGGGCAACGAGACCCAGTACTTC. This translates into CSVEGGNETQYF.

This rearrangement joins TRBV7-9 to TRBJ1-3, with 8 bases fitting TRBD1. The CDR3 is made up of 16 amino acids. V trimming: 6 bases; J trimming: 1 base; junction bases outside the gene matches: 8. The V gene's germline CDR1 is SEHNR and CDR2 FQNEAQ (reference sequence). The DNA of the CDR3 is TGTGCCAGCAGGCCCCGGGACAGGAGATCTGGAAACACCATATATTTT. It yields the protein CASRPRDRRSGNTIYF.

V gene TRBV10-3 combines with J gene TRBJ2-7; 8 bases map to TRBD2. Germline values: CDR1 ENHRY, CDR2 SYGVKD. The CDR3 extends over 15 amino acids. V shed 6 bases, J shed 2 bases, and the junction held 9 bases outside the gene matches. CDR3 loop: CAIRGDKREPYEQYF. In DNA form, the CDR3 reads TGTGCCATCAGGGGCGACAAGCGGGAGCCCTACGAGCAGTACTTC.

This clonotype was counted many times. The V call is TRBV10-3, the J call TRBJ2-5; 9 positions agree with TRBD2. This CDR3 region has 16 residues. The germline V gene encodes CDR1 ENHRY and CDR2 SYGVKD. Trimming removed 5 bases from V and 4 bases from J; junction bases left unmatched: 11. As DNA, the CDR3 is TGTGCCATCAGTCGACTGCGCGGGAGGGCCGGAGAGACCCAGTACTTC. Translated, it gives CAISRLRGRAGETQYF.

As regards this clonotype: This CDR3 is missing its conserved last phenylalanine or tryptophan, likely due to a read error. J is TRBJ1-1 and V is TRBV7-9; D is uncertain. Germline loops: CDR1 SEHNR, CDR2 FQNEAQ (reference sequence). V gave up 5 bases and J gave up 5 bases, with 6 bases separating them. This CDR3 has 11 amino acids. The DNA for the CDR3 is TGTGCCAGCAGCCTAGTTACTGAAGCTTTCTCT. This encodes CASSLVTEAFS.

This clonotype has just one count. The chain joins TRBV29-1 to TRBJ1-6, with D hard to call. This CDR3 contains 14 residues. CDR1 is SQVTM and CDR2 is ANQGSEA in the germline V gene. V was cut by 5 bases and J by 0 bases, with 8 bases left in between. The CDR3 DNA reads as TGCAGCGTTCGGCCCAGCTCCTATAATTCACCCCTCCACTTT. Translated: CSVRPSSYNSPLHF.

This clonotype was counted only a few times. The genes are TRBV12-3 or TRBV12-4 and TRBJ1-5; 10 nucleotides align to TRBD1. V lost 4 bases, J lost 6 bases, and 6 bases stayed unmatched. The CDR3 totals 15 residues. CDR3 in DNA: TGTGCCAGCAGTTGGGACAGGGGAAGGGGTCAGCCCCAGCATTTT. Protein sequence: CASSWDRGRGQPQHF.

The chain joins TRBV7-8 to TRBJ1-3, with D possibly TRBD1 on 5 matching bases. Trimming stripped 4 bases from V and 3 bases from J, with 10 bases between. Germline assignment: CDR1 SGHVS and CDR2 FQNEAQ. This CDR3 spans 14 amino acids. For the CDR3, the DNA is TGTGCCAGCAGCTCCCGAGGGGTTGGAAACACCATATATTTT. Residues: CASSSRGVGNTIYF.

This chain joins TRBV7-2 and TRBJ1-1; D is undetermined. CDR3 length: 13 amino acids. Trimming shortened V by 5 bases and J by 5 bases, and 12 bases separated the two germline ends. CDR1 and CDR2 (germline): SGHTA, FQGNSA. CDR3 in DNA: TGTGCCAGCAGCAGGGCCCTAGAGACTGAAGCTTTCTTT. This sequence encodes CASSRALETEAFF.

The chain carries TRBV7-6 and TRBJ1-3, with D possibly matching TRBD1 (6 bases). Germline CDR1 is SGHVS and CDR2 is FNYEAQ. This CDR3 is built from 16 residues. Trimming shortened V by 1 base and J by 0 bases, and 10 bases separated the two germline ends. In DNA form, the CDR3 reads TGTGCCAGCAGCTTAGACAGGGCGGACTCTGGAAACACCATATATTTT. Protein sequence: CASSLDRADSGNTIYF.

V and J are TRBV2 and TRBJ1-1, with D tentatively TRBD1 (5 bases). CDR3 length: 16 residues. Deletions cut 4 bases from V and 0 bases from J, with 15 bases between. Germline V CDR1 and CDR2: SNHLY, FYNNEI. The CDR3, as DNA: TGTGCCAGCAGTGCTAGAGAAGGGACGGTGAACACTGAAGCTTTCTTT. Its protein product is CASSAREGTVNTEAFF.

Only one count was recorded for this clonotype. A read error is possible here, since a much larger clone lies one base away. The CDR3 nucleotides read TGTGCCAGCAGTGAAGCTTGGGGAGGGAATCAGCCCCGGCATTTT. This translates into CASSEAWGGNQPRHF. The genes are TRBV2 and TRBJ1-5; D gene uncertain. This CDR3 has 15 amino acids. CDR1 is SNHLY, CDR2 FYNNEI, per germline.

This clonotype was seen ten or more times. The chain employs TRBV10-1 and TRBJ2-2; D gene ambiguous. Germline V gene sequence: CDR1 WNHNN, CDR2 SYGVQD (reference sequence). V lost 3 bases and J lost 4, with 9 bases in between. The CDR3 is 14 amino acids. CDR3 amino acids: CASSDLPATGELFF. The CDR3, as DNA: TGCGCCAGCAGTGATCTACCAGCCACCGGGGAGCTGTTTTTT.

This CDR3 reads CASRIGPGQRSSYNSPLHF. The CDR3 bases are TGTGCCAGCAGGATAGGACCGGGACAGAGAAGCTCCTATAATTCACCCCTCCACTTT. The chain joins TRBV9 to TRBJ1-6, with 7 bases lining up with TRBD1. Germline V lookup: CDR1 SGDLS, CDR2 YYNGEE. This CDR3 has 19 amino acids. V shed 5 bases and J 0 bases; nucleotides not matched to a gene: 14. The whole variable domain, remainder taken from reference TRBV9 and TRBJ1-6, is DSGVTQTPKHLITATGQRVTLRCSPRSGDLSVYWYQQSLDQGLQFLIQYYNGEERAKGNILERFSAQQFPDLHSELNLSSLELGDSALYFCASRIGPGQRSSYNSPLHFGNGTRLTVT.

The chain links TRBV20-1 to TRBJ1-3; a weak D match, TRBD1 (5 bases). The CDR3 extends over 14 amino acids. Trimming removed 3 bases from V and 4 bases from J, with 13 bases in between. Germline CDR1 and CDR2: DFQATT and SNEGSKA (reference sequence). For the CDR3, the DNA is TGCAGTGCTAGCGTGGGGGGATCGGGAAACACCATATATTTT. It codes for CSASVGGSGNTIYF.

This clonotype came up once. The rearrangement uses TRBV10-3 and TRBJ2-6, with D perhaps TRBD1 (5 bases). With 2 bases removed from V and 4 bases from J, the gap between germline ends came to 9 bases. Germline CDR1 reads ENHRY; CDR2 reads SYGVKD. The CDR3 runs 15 residues. The CDR3 loop is CAISEIWTGANVLTF. Written as DNA, the CDR3 is TGTGCCATCAGTGAGATATGGACAGGGGCCAACGTCCTGACTTTC.

The chain links TRBV29-1 to TRBJ2-7; 13 bases are shared with TRBD2. The ends lost 5 bases at V and 0 bases at J; junction bases unmatched: 1. CDR1 SQVTM and CDR2 ANQGSEA come from the germline V gene. The CDR3 is 14 residues long. CDR3 residues: CSVRTSGSSYEQYF. DNA of the CDR3: TGCAGCGTTCGGACTAGCGGGAGCTCCTACGAGCAGTACTTC.

The J gene is TRBJ1-6, the V gene TRBV7-9; D gene uncertain. The CDR3 is made up of 13 amino acids. The germline V and J ends were trimmed by 1 base and 8 bases, with 6 bases remaining between them. Germline assignment: CDR1 SEHNR and CDR2 FQNEAQ (reference sequence). The CDR3 sequence is CASSLDWDSPLHF. Written as DNA, the CDR3 is TGTGCCAGCAGCTTAGATTGGGATTCACCCCTCCACTTT.

V and J are TRBV20-1 and TRBJ1-2, with TRBD1 identical over 7 bases. Germline V gene sequence: CDR1 DFQATT, CDR2 SNEGSKA (reference sequence). J was trimmed by 6 bases and V by 4 bases; bases with no gene match: 5. This CDR3 has 12 amino acids. The CDR3 loop is CSAKTGPHGYTF. The CDR3 region has the DNA TGCAGTGCTAAGACAGGGCCCCATGGCTACACCTTC.

This clonotype was found a few times. This sequence joins TRBV19 and TRBJ1-1; maybe TRBD1 (6 bases). The V and J ends lost 6 bases and 7 bases respectively, with 9 bases between them. CDR1 and CDR2 from the germline V gene are LNHDA and SQIVND (reference sequence). The CDR3 is 11 amino acids. The CDR3, as DNA: TGTGCCAGTAGCGGACAGATTGAAGCTTTCTTT. Translating gives CASSGQIEAFF.